One sample yielded the 18 T cell receptor beta chains listed below, sequenced in a study of shared clonotypes between healthy human individuals (TCRdb year 2020). Libraries were made using the immunoSEQ multiplex PCR assay. TCRdb holds this immuneACCESS table with in-frame rearrangements only. Some clones are missing; in checked studies, unresolved V genes explain under half, and the rest has no known cause. The sample table holds roughly 2,000,000 clones, of which just under 95% were seen once. The ten largest clonotypes hold roughly 1.7% of the sample. CD8 naive samples were obtained by positive selection for CCR7 among CD45RO-negative cells, yielding a CD45RA+CCR7+ population from which TemRA cells were excluded. The specimen sequenced was naive CD8+ T cells from PBMCs. What this sample's cell subset or site label stands for: CD45RA+CCR7+. The receptors were gathered from a young man in good health. Some clones in this sample may be carry-over from other donors' samples.

The chain uses TRBV15 and TRBJ1-1; D is perhaps TRBD1 (6 bases). Trimming stripped 3 bases from V and 2 bases from J, with 10 bases between. The CDR3 is 14 amino acids. Per the germline V gene, CDR1 is LNHNV and CDR2 is YYDKDF (reference sequence). CDR3 coding DNA: TGTGCCACCAGCAGTGGGGACACCAACACTGAAGCTTTCTTT. Encoded protein: CATSSGDTNTEAFF.

This sequence joins TRBV27 and TRBJ2-2; 9 nucleotides line up with TRBD1. This CDR3 spans 13 amino acids. V shed 7 bases, J shed 4 bases, and the junction held 1 base outside the gene matches. CDR1 is MNHEY, CDR2 SMNVEV, per germline (reference sequence). The CDR3 reads CASKTGGTGELFF. The CDR3 nucleotides read TGTGCCAGCAAGACAGGGGGCACCGGGGAGCTGTTTTTT.

This chain uses TRBV28 with TRBJ2-3; D is unresolved. This CDR3 spans 13 amino acids. V was clipped by 11 bases and J by 2 bases, with 14 bases between them. Germline values: CDR1 MDHEN, CDR2 SYDVKM. The CDR3 bases are TGTGCCTCCCGGGCAGTTCCCACAGATACGCAGTATTTT. Translated: CASRAVPTDTQYF.

This clone has just one count. The chain couples TRBV5-8 to TRBJ1-2, with no clear D. The CDR3 is made up of 13 amino acids. Per the germline V gene, CDR1 is SGHTS and CDR2 is YDEGEE. Trimming took off 1 base at V and 5 bases at J, with 9 bases between the two ends. The CDR3 DNA reads as TGTGCCAGCAGCTTGTCATCGTTTTATGGCTACACCTTC. Its translation: CASSLSSFYGYTF. Filled out from reference TRBV5-8 and TRBJ1-2, the complete variable domain reads EAGVTQSPTHLIKTRGQQATLRCSPISGHTSVYWYQQALGLGLQFLLWYDEGEERNRGNFPPRFSGRQFPNYSSELNVNALELEDSALYLCASSLSSFYGYTFGSGTRLTVV.

The gene calls are TRBV29-1 and TRBJ1-2, with D unresolved. Trimming took 5 bases from V and 7 from J, leaving 14 bases between them. CDR1 SQVTM and CDR2 ANQGSEA come from the germline V gene. CDR3 length: 12 residues. This CDR3 reads CSVFRGEGGYTF. The CDR3 nucleotides are TGCAGCGTTTTCCGGGGAGAAGGTGGCTACACCTTC.

The CDR3 loop reads CASSQVGRGGNQPQHF. In nucleotides, the CDR3 is TGCGCCAGCAGCCAAGTTGGCAGGGGGGGCAATCAGCCCCAGCATTTT. This rearrangement joins TRBV4-1 to TRBJ1-5, with 7 bases matching TRBD1. V was pared by 1 base and J by 2 bases, with 5 bases of the junction left unmatched. This CDR3 region has 16 residues. From germline, CDR1 is MGHRA and CDR2 YSYEKL.

V and J are TRBV25-1 and TRBJ2-1; D gene ambiguous. CDR3 length: 12 residues. From germline, CDR1 is MGHDK and CDR2 SYGVNS. The V gene lost 3 bases and the J gene lost 12 bases, with 12 bases spanning the gap. The CDR3 here is CASSDIRMVQFF. Written as DNA, the CDR3 is TGTGCCAGCAGTGATATTCGGATGGTGCAGTTCTTC. The whole variable domain, remainder taken from reference TRBV25-1 and TRBJ2-1, is EADIYQTPRYLVIGTGKKITLECSQTMGHDKMYWYQQDPGMELHLIHYSYGVNSTEKGDLSSESTVSRIRTEHFPLTLESARPSHTSQYLCASSDIRMVQFFGPGTRLTVL.

The chain is built from TRBV6-6 and TRBJ2-2; weak D call: TRBD1 (6 bases). Deletions cut 0 bases from V and 4 bases from J, with 12 bases between. Germline CDR1 is MNHNY and CDR2 is SVGAGI (reference sequence). This CDR3 comprises 16 residues. The CDR3 loop reads CASSYSGAIGTGELFF. The CDR3 DNA reads as TGTGCCAGCAGTTACTCGGGGGCGATCGGCACCGGGGAGCTGTTTTTT.

J is TRBJ2-2 and V is TRBV5-6; tentatively, D is TRBD2 (6 bases). V was shortened by 5 bases and J by 6 bases, with 8 bases between the two germline ends. This CDR3 spans 12 amino acids. Germline CDR1 SGHDT, CDR2 YYEEEE. The CDR3 here is CASRGGSGELFF. The CDR3 nucleotides read TGTGCCAGCAGGGGAGGATCCGGGGAGCTGTTTTTT.

A few counts support this clone. With a much larger clone just one base away, this may be a read error. The same CDR3 arises from other DNA sequences in this sample as well. V gene TRBV9 combines with J gene TRBJ2-2; no firm D call. V lost 2 bases and J 4 bases, leaving 0 bases between the germline ends. CDR1 and CDR2 from the germline V gene are SGDLS and YYNGEE. The CDR3 loop spans 11 amino acids. The DNA for the CDR3 is TGTGCCAGCAGCGTCACCGGGGAGCTGTTTTTT. This gives the protein CASSVTGELFF.

The CDR3 protein is CASSPMGREQYF. The CDR3 bases are TGTGCCAGCAGCCCGATGGGCCGGGAGCAGTACTTC. This chain uses TRBV7-9 with TRBJ2-7; D is uncertain. CDR1 is SEHNR, CDR2 FQNEAQ, per germline (reference sequence). This CDR3 region has 12 residues. With 5 bases removed from V and 7 bases from J, the gap between germline ends came to 12 bases. The whole variable domain, filled in from reference TRBV7-9 and TRBJ2-7, reads DTGVSQNPRHKITKRGQNVTFRCDPISEHNRLYWYRQTLGQGPEFLTYFQNEAQLEKSRLLSDRFSAERPKGSFSTLEIQRTEQGDSAMYLCASSPMGREQYFGPGTRLTVT.

The CDR3 sequence is CASSESPSGNEQFF. As DNA, the CDR3 is TGTGCCAGCAGTGAATCCCCGAGCGGCAATGAGCAGTTCTTC. The gene calls are TRBV25-1 and TRBJ2-1, with TRBD2 as a possible D gene (5 bases). Germline assignment: CDR1 MGHDK and CDR2 SYGVNS. The CDR3 is made up of 14 amino acids. V was cut by 1 base and J by 6 bases, with 10 bases left in between. Full variable domain (rest looked up from reference TRBV25-1 and TRBJ2-1): EADIYQTPRYLVIGTGKKITLECSQTMGHDKMYWYQQDPGMELHLIHYSYGVNSTEKGDLSSESTVSRIRTEHFPLTLESARPSHTSQYLCASSESPSGNEQFFGPGTRLTVL.

This sequence joins TRBV7-9 and TRBJ2-7; D call uncertain. Trimming removed 1 base at V and 0 bases at J, with 16 bases between. CDR3 length equals 17 residues. The germline CDR1 and CDR2 sequences are SEHNR and FQNEAQ (reference sequence). The CDR3 loop is CASSLGVARARSYEQYF. The CDR3 nucleotides read TGTGCCAGCAGCTTAGGCGTCGCCCGAGCTCGCTCCTACGAGCAGTACTTC.

This rearrangement joins TRBV7-3 to TRBJ2-2; D is unresolved. V gave up 2 bases and J gave up 6 bases, with 4 bases separating them. Germline CDR1 is SGHTA and CDR2 is FQGTGA. The CDR3 is 12 residues long. The chain's CDR3 is CASSLGPGELFF. The CDR3 DNA follows: TGTGCCAGCAGCTTAGGTCCCGGGGAGCTGTTTTTT.

In its sample, this clone was seen once. The chain couples TRBV7-2 to TRBJ2-2; 10 nucleotides align to TRBD2. The length of the CDR3 is 16 residues. Germline trimming cut 1 base from V and 6 bases from J; bases unmatched to any gene: 5. Germline CDR1 reads SGHTA; CDR2 reads FQGNSA. This CDR3 is CASSLGLAGEAGELFF. The DNA of the CDR3 is TGTGCCAGCAGCTTAGGCCTAGCGGGAGAGGCCGGGGAGCTGTTTTTT.

V gene TRBV11-3 combines with J gene TRBJ2-5; D is tentatively TRBD1 or TRBD2 (6 bases each). V gave up 1 base and J gave up 2 bases, with 8 bases separating them. Germline V gives CDR1 SGHNT, CDR2 YENEEA. The CDR3 consists of 14 residues. CDR3 in DNA: TGTGCCAGCAGCTTAGCGGGGGCTCAAGAGACCCAGTACTTC. This sequence encodes CASSLAGAQETQYF.

The chain employs TRBV28 and TRBJ2-3; TRBD1 matches at 7 bases. V was pared by 5 bases and J by 6 bases, with 11 bases of the junction left unmatched. This CDR3 is built from 15 residues. Germline V lookup: CDR1 MDHEN, CDR2 SYDVKM. The CDR3 here is CASSAIRTGSDTQYF. CDR3 in DNA: TGTGCCAGCAGTGCTATCCGGACAGGAAGTGATACGCAGTATTTT.

This chain links TRBV4-3 with TRBJ1-1, with 8 positions matching TRBD1. The V gene's germline CDR1 is LGHNA and CDR2 YSLEER. The CDR3 consists of 16 residues. After removal of 0 bases from V and 4 bases from J, the junction contained 7 bases not matched to a gene. In DNA form, the CDR3 reads TGCGCCAGCAGCCAAGATCGGACAGGGCCCGGCACTGAAGCTTTCTTT. Residues: CASSQDRTGPGTEAFF.